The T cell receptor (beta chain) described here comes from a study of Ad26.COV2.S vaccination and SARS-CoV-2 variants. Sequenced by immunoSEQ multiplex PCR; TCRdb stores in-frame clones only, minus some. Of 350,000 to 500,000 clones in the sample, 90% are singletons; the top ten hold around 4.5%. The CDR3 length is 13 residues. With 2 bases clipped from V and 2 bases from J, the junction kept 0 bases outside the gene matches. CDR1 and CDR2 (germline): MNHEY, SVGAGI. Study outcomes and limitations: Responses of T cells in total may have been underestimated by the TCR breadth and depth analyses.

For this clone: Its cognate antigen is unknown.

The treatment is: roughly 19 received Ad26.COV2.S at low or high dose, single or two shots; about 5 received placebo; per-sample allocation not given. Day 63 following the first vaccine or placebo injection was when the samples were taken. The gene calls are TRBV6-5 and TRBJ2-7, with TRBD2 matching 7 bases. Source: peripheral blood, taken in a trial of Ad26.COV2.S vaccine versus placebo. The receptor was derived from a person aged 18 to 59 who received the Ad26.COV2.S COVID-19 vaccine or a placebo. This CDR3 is CASSYAGAYEQYF. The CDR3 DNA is TGTGCCAGCAGTTACGCGGGGGCCTACGAGCAGTACTTC.